This TCR beta chain was recovered during a study of cytomegalovirus exposure and HLA in healthy donors. This clone was found once. 13 Jbeta primers and 60 Vbeta primers were used for the PCR. The protocol was immunoSEQ multiplex PCR, while the TCRdb copy is restricted to in-frame clones and leaves out a portion. The table lists 110,000 to 150,000 clones, roughly 72% of them singletons. The sequencing sample was made of PBMCs. The clonotype was recovered from a man aged 40-50 years in good health and CMV-seronegative.

CDR3 in DNA: TGTGCCAGCAGCTTAGGGCACGTGTACCAAGAGACCCAGTACTTC. Its protein is CASSLGHVYQETQYF. This sequence joins TRBV7-6 and TRBJ2-5; D gene uncertain. Per germline, CDR1 SGHVS and CDR2 FNYEAQ. V lost 1 base, J lost 0 bases, and 9 bases lay in between. The CDR3 spans 15 residues.